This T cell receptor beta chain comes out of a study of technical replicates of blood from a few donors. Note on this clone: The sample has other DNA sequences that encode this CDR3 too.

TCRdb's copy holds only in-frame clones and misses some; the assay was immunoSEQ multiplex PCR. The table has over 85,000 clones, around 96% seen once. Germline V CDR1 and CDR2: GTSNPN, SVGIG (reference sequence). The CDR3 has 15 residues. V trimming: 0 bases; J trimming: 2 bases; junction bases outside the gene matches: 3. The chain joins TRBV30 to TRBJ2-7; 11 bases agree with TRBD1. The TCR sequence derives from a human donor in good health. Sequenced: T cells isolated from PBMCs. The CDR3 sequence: CAWSVLGQGAYEQYF. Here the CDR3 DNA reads TGTGCCTGGAGTGTACTGGGACAGGGGGCCTACGAGCAGTACTTC.